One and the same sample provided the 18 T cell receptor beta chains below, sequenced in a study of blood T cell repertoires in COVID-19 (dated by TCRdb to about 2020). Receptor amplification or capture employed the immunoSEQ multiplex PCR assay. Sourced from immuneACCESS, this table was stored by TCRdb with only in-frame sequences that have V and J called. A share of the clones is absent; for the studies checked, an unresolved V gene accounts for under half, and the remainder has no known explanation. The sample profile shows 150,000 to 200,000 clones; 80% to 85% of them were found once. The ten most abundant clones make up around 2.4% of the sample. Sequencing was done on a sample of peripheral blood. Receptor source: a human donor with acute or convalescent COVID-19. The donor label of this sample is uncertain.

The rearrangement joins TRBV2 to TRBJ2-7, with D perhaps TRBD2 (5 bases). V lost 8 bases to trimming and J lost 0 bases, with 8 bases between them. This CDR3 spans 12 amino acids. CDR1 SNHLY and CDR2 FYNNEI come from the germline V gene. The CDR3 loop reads CASAGLSYEQYF. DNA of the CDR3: TGTGCCAGCGCAGGACTCTCCTACGAGCAGTACTTC.

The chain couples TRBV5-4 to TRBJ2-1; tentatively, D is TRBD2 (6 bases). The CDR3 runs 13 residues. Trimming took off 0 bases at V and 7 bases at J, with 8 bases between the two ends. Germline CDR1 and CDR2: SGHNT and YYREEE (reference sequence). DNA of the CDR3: TGTGCCAGCAGCTTGGCCGGGAGAAATGAGCAGTTCTTC. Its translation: CASSLAGRNEQFF.

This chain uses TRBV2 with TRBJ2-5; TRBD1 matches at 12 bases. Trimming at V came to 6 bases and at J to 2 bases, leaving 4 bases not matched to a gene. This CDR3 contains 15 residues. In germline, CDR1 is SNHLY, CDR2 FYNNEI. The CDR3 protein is CASRRDRGRQETQYF. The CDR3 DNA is TGTGCCAGCAGGAGGGACAGGGGGCGACAAGAGACCCAGTACTTC.

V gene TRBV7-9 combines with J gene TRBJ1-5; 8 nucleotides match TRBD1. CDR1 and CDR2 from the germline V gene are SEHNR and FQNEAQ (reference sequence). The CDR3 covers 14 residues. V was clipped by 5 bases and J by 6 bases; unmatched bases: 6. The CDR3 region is CASSIDRGGQPQHF. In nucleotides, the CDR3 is TGTGCCAGCAGCATCGACAGGGGCGGTCAGCCCCAGCATTTT.

The CDR3 protein is CASGQTTGYGYTF. In DNA, the CDR3 is TGTGCCAGCGGTCAAACTACAGGGTATGGCTACACCTTC. This chain uses TRBV9 with TRBJ1-2; perhaps TRBD1 as D (6 bases). V was pared by 7 bases and J by 5 bases, with 15 bases between. The CDR3 consists of 13 residues. Germline CDR1 reads SGDLS; CDR2 reads YYNGEE. The full variable domain, rest sourced from reference TRBV9 and TRBJ1-2, is DSGVTQTPKHLITATGQRVTLRCSPRSGDLSVYWYQQSLDQGLQFLIQYYNGEERAKGNILERFSAQQFPDLHSELNLSSLELGDSALYFCASGQTTGYGYTFGSGTRLTVV.

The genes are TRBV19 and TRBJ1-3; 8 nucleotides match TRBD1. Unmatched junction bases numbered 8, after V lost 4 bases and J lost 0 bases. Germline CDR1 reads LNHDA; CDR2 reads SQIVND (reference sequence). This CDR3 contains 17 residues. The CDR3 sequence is CASSTGQGMGSGNTIYF. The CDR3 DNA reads TGTGCCAGTAGTACCGGACAGGGTATGGGCTCTGGAAACACCATATATTTT.

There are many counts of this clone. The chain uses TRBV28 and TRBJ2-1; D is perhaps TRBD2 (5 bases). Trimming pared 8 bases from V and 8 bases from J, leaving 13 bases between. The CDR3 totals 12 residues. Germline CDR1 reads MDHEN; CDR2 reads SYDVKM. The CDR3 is CASAPLSDEQFF. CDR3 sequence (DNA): TGTGCCAGCGCTCCTCTTAGCGATGAGCAGTTCTTC.

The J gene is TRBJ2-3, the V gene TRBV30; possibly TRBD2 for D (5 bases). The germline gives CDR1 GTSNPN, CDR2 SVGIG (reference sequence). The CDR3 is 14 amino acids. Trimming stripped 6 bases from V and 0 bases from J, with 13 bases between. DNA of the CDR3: TGTGCCTGTAAGACTACAGATAGCACAGATACGCAGTATTTT. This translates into CACKTTDSTDTQYF.

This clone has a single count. The CDR3 DNA reads as TGCGCCAGCAGTTATCTAGCGGGCGTCTCCTACGAGCAGTACTTC. Residues: CASSYLAGVSYEQYF. The V call is TRBV5-1, the J call TRBJ2-7, with 8 bases aligning to TRBD2. The CDR3 is 15 residues long. Germline CDR1 SGHRS, CDR2 YFSETQ. After removal of 5 bases from V and 0 bases from J, the junction contained 7 bases not matched to a gene.

The CDR3 DNA sequence: TGTGCCAGCAGCGTAGGGGACAGGACCTCCTACGAGCAGTACTTC. Protein: CASSVGDRTSYEQYF. This chain connects TRBV9 to TRBJ2-7, with 8 bases matching TRBD1. Germline V gene lookup returns CDR1 SGDLS and CDR2 YYNGEE. The CDR3 is made up of 15 amino acids. V lost 0 bases and J lost 0; bases outside the gene matches: 2.

The CDR3 sequence is CASSLVPGLGETQYF. Written as DNA, the CDR3 is TGTGCCAGCAGCTTAGTGCCTGGGTTGGGCGAGACCCAGTACTTC. The J gene is TRBJ2-5, the V gene TRBV7-2, with D uncertain. Germline V lookup: CDR1 SGHTA, CDR2 FQGNSA. Trimming took 1 base from V and 5 from J, leaving 14 bases between them. There are 15 residues in the CDR3.

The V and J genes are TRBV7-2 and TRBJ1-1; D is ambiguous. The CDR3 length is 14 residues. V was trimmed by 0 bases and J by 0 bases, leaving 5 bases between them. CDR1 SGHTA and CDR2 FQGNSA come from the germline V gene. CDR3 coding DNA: TGTGCCAGCAGCTTAGCGTTAGTGAACACTGAAGCTTTCTTT. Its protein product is CASSLALVNTEAFF.

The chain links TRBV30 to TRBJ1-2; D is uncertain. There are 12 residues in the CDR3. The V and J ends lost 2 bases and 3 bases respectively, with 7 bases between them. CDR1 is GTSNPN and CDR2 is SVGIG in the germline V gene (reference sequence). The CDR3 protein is CAWSRSDYGYTF. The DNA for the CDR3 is TGTGCCTGGAGTCGGTCGGACTATGGCTACACCTTC.

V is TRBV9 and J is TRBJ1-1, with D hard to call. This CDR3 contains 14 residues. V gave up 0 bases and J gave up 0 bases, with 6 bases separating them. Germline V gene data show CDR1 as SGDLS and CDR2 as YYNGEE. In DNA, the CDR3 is TGTGCCAGCAGCGTAGTCCCGGTGAACACTGAAGCTTTCTTT. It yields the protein CASSVVPVNTEAFF.

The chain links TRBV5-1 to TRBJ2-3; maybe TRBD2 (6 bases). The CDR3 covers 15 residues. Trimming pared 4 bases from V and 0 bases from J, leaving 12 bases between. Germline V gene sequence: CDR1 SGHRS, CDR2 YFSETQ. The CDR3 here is CASSPGVPSTDTQYF. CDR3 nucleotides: TGCGCCAGCAGCCCGGGGGTTCCTAGCACAGATACGCAGTATTTT.

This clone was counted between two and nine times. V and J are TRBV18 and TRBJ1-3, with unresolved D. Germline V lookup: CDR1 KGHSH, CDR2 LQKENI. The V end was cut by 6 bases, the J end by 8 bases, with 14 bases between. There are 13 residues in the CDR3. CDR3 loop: CASSPLESDTIYF. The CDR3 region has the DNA TGTGCCAGCTCCCCCCTGGAGAGTGACACCATATATTTT.

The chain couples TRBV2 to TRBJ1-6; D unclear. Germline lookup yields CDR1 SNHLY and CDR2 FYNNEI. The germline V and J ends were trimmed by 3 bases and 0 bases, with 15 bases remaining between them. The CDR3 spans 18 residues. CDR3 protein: CASSERVSPSSYNSPLHF. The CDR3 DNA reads TGTGCCAGCAGTGAGAGGGTTTCTCCGAGCTCCTATAATTCACCCCTCCACTTT.

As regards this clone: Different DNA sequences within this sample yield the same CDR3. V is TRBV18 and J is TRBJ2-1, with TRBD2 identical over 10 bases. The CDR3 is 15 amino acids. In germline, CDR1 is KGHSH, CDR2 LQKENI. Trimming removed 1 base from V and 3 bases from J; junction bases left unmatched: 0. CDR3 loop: CASSPLAGGYNEQFF. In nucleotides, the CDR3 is TGTGCCAGCTCACCACTAGCGGGGGGCTACAATGAGCAGTTCTTC.